Below, 27 T cell receptor beta chains from the same sample are listed, as sequenced in a study of early T cells in non-severe SARS-CoV-2 infection. TCRdb re-called the 5' RACE reads through MiXCR, storing one row per CDR3 protein. The data show some 78,000 distinct CDR3 sequences, roughly 13% seen once. The sample was whole blood. The receptors shown here come from an adult who was a healthcare worker with PCR-confirmed SARS-CoV-2 infection or an uninfected control (not recorded which).

This clonotype was observed a few times. The rearrangement joins TRBV7-9 to TRBJ2-1; 7 bases match TRBD1. V lost 5 bases to trimming and J lost 6 bases; unmatched junction nucleotides: 4. Germline loops: CDR1 SEHNR, CDR2 FQNEAQ (reference sequence). The CDR3 has 13 residues. CDR3 bases: TGTGCCAGCAGCCGGGGACAGTCCAATGAGCAGTTCTTC. This encodes CASSRGQSNEQFF.

This clonotype turned up a few times. The chain employs TRBV15 and TRBJ2-3, with D perhaps being TRBD1 or TRBD2 (6 bases each). The CDR3 has 16 amino acids. V lost 1 base and J lost 4, with 15 bases in between. Germline V lookup: CDR1 LNHNV, CDR2 YYDKDF (reference sequence). The CDR3 DNA reads TGTGCCACCAGCAGAGTAAGCCGGGGGCGGGCAGATACGCAGTATTTT. As protein: CATSRVSRGRADTQYF.

This clonotype was recorded at least ten times. The chain couples TRBV7-8 to TRBJ1-4; 7 nucleotides agree with TRBD1. V trimming: 6 bases; J trimming: 8 bases; junction bases outside the gene matches: 9. The CDR3 runs to 14 residues. Germline lookup yields CDR1 SGHVS and CDR2 FQNEAQ. This chain's CDR3 is CASSFRDRDEKLFF. The CDR3, as DNA: TGTGCCAGCAGTTTCCGGGACAGAGACGAAAAACTGTTTTTT.

This clonotype was counted at least ten times. The CDR3 coding sequence is TGCGCCAGCAGCCAAGTTACGGGCGGGGAATACGAGCAGTACTTC. It encodes CASSQVTGGEYEQYF. The chain is built from TRBV4-1 and TRBJ2-7; TRBD2 might be the D (6 bases). This CDR3 has 15 residues. The V gene lost 1 base and the J gene lost 4 bases, with 14 bases spanning the gap. Per the germline V gene, CDR1 is MGHRA and CDR2 is YSYEKL.

This clonotype showed up just a few times. The chain has TRBV2 and TRBJ2-3; D unclear. CDR1 is SNHLY, CDR2 FYNNEI, per germline. Trimming pared 6 bases from V and 5 bases from J, leaving 6 bases between. This CDR3 comprises 11 residues. The CDR3 reads CASRRVDTQYF. DNA of the CDR3: TGTGCCAGCAGAAGGGTAGATACGCAGTATTTT.

This clonotype was seen repeatedly, ten times or more. The chain is built from TRBV7-6 and TRBJ2-2; TRBD2 aligns across 7 bases. The ends lost 4 bases at V and 7 bases at J; junction bases unmatched: 9. This CDR3 contains 15 residues. Looked up from germline, CDR1 is SGHVS and CDR2 is FNYEAQ. The CDR3 is CASSSRAERGGELFF. The CDR3, as DNA: TGTGCCAGCAGCTCCCGGGCTGAGCGGGGCGGGGAGCTGTTTTTT. The full variable domain, completed using reference TRBV7-6 and TRBJ2-2, is GAGVSQSPRYKVTKRGQDVALRCDPISGHVSLYWYRQALGQGPEFLTYFNYEAQQDKSGLPNDRFSAERPEGSISTLTIQRTEQRDSAMYRCASSSRAERGGELFFGEGSRLTVL.

The sample holds many counts of this clonotype. J is TRBJ2-7 and V is TRBV7-8; TRBD1 is a possible D gene (5 bases). The CDR3 has 11 amino acids. Trimming left V 7 bases short and J 9 bases short, with 13 bases between. Looked up from germline, CDR1 is SGHVS and CDR2 is FQNEAQ. The CDR3 spells CASTQGLGQYF. The CDR3 bases are TGTGCCAGCACCCAGGGCCTGGGGCAGTACTTC. The complete variable domain, with remaining parts taken from reference TRBV7-8 and TRBJ2-7, reads GAGVSQSPRYKVAKRGQDVALRCDPISGHVSLFWYQQALGQGPEFLTYFQNEAQLDKSGLPSDRFFAERPEGSVSTLKIQRTQQEDSAVYLCASTQGLGQYFGPGTRLTVT.

With regard to this clonotype: Just one base apart from a much larger clone, this may be a read error. The J gene is TRBJ1-3, the V gene TRBV7-9; D perhaps matches TRBD1 (5 bases). Trimming pared 1 base from V and 0 bases from J, leaving 7 bases between. CDR1 and CDR2 (germline): SEHNR, FQNEAQ (reference sequence). The CDR3 sequence is 15 residues long. CDR3 loop: CASSLDRSSGNTIYF. CDR3 DNA sequence: TGTGCCAGCAGCTTAGACAGGTCCTCTGGAAACACCATATATTTT.

This chain connects TRBV5-1 to TRBJ2-2, with D possibly TRBD1 on 6 matching bases. The CDR3 contains 14 residues. Trimming took 5 bases from V and 0 from J, leaving 8 bases between them. Germline V gives CDR1 SGHRS, CDR2 YFSETQ. CDR3 coding DNA: TGCGCCAGCAGGACAGGCTCGAACACCGGGGAGCTGTTTTTT. Amino acid sequence: CASRTGSNTGELFF.

This clonotype has only a few counts. J is TRBJ1-1 and V is TRBV30, with D possibly TRBD1 on 5 matching bases. Germline CDR1 reads GTSNPN; CDR2 reads SVGIG (reference sequence). V lost 4 bases, J lost 0 bases, and 18 bases lay in between. The CDR3 is 16 amino acids. DNA of the CDR3: TGTGCCTGGATTCCAACCCAGGGCCCCTTGAACACTGAAGCTTTCTTT. Its translation: CAWIPTQGPLNTEAFF. Drawing the rest from reference TRBV30 and TRBJ1-1, the complete variable domain is SQTIHQWPATLVQPVGSPLSLECTVEGTSNPNLYWYRQAAGRGLQLLFYSVGIGQISSEVPQNLSASRPQDRQFILSSKKLLLSDSGFYLCAWIPTQGPLNTEAFFGQGTRLTVV.

This clonotype was seen only a few times. The V gene is TRBV28, the J gene TRBJ2-7; 8 bases agree with TRBD2. V shed 6 bases and J 5 bases; nucleotides not matched to a gene: 3. The germline CDR1 and CDR2 sequences are MDHEN and SYDVKM. The CDR3 sequence is 12 residues long. CDR3 region: CASSLTSDEQYF. CDR3 bases: TGTGCCAGCAGCTTGACTAGCGACGAGCAGTACTTC.

The rearrangement links TRBV9 to TRBJ1-4; the D is unclear. Trimming cost V 4 bases and J 4 bases, with 11 bases left between them. The CDR3 runs 14 residues. The germline CDR1 and CDR2 sequences are SGDLS and YYNGEE. CDR3 amino acids: CASSPAAVNEKLFF. DNA for the CDR3: TGTGCCAGCAGCCCGGCGGCAGTTAATGAAAAACTGTTTTTT.

This clonotype was observed a handful of times. This chain links TRBV7-9 with TRBJ1-1, with TRBD1 as a possible D gene (5 bases). CDR3 length: 16 amino acids. The ends were cut back, 4 bases at V and 0 bases at J, with 15 bases in the middle. The germline gives CDR1 SEHNR, CDR2 FQNEAQ (reference sequence). The CDR3 nucleotides read TGTGCCAGCAGCTCGACGTCCGGGGCCTTGAACACTGAAGCTTTCTTT. As protein: CASSSTSGALNTEAFF.

A few counts support this clonotype. The rearrangement uses TRBV7-9 and TRBJ1-2, with 7 nucleotides matching TRBD1. V shed 5 bases, J shed 3 bases, and the junction held 12 bases outside the gene matches. This CDR3 has 16 amino acids. CDR1 and CDR2 from the germline V gene are SEHNR and FQNEAQ (reference sequence). CDR3: CASSKRTGGQDYGYTF. CDR3 coding DNA: TGTGCCAGCAGCAAACGGACAGGCGGACAGGACTATGGCTACACCTTC.

This clonotype was detected ten times or more. The J gene is TRBJ1-5, the V gene TRBV20-1; D not resolved. CDR1 and CDR2 from the germline V gene are DFQATT and SNEGSKA (reference sequence). This CDR3 spans 12 amino acids. V lost 3 bases to trimming and J lost 4 bases, with 7 bases between them. The CDR3 region is CSASQLNQPQHF. Written as DNA, the CDR3 is TGCAGTGCTAGCCAGCTGAATCAGCCCCAGCATTTT.

This clonotype was observed a few times. The chain has TRBV2 and TRBJ2-2, with 8 bases identical to TRBD2. Germline V gives CDR1 SNHLY, CDR2 FYNNEI. V shed 3 bases and J 7 bases; nucleotides not matched to a gene: 7. CDR3 length: 15 residues. CDR3 bases: TGTGCCAGCAGTGATCAGATAGCGGGAATCGGGGAGCTGTTTTTT. Protein sequence: CASSDQIAGIGELFF.

This clonotype was recorded once. This sequence joins TRBV6-1 and TRBJ1-1; 9 bases map to TRBD1. V lost 6 bases to trimming and J lost 6 bases; unmatched junction nucleotides: 5. The germline CDR1 and CDR2 sequences are MNHNS and SASEGT. The CDR3 has 13 amino acids. The CDR3 DNA reads TGTGCCAGCAGGGAATGGACAGGGGCTGAAGCTTTCTTT. Residues: CASREWTGAEAFF.

The sample holds a few counts of this clonotype. The gene calls are TRBV7-6 and TRBJ2-7, with 9 bases aligning to TRBD1. V was pared by 6 bases and J by 2 bases, with 5 bases of the junction left unmatched. Looked up from germline, CDR1 is SGHVS and CDR2 is FNYEAQ. The CDR3 runs to 14 residues. CDR3 amino acids: CASSRQGETYEQYF. The DNA of the CDR3 is TGTGCCAGCAGTCGACAGGGGGAAACCTACGAGCAGTACTTC.

This chain joins TRBV28 and TRBJ2-7; TRBD1 agrees at 9 bases. The CDR3 is 15 amino acids. CDR1 is MDHEN, CDR2 SYDVKM, per germline. Trimming removed 5 bases from V and 5 bases from J; junction bases left unmatched: 10. CDR3 residues: CASSQPGTGIDEQYF. Here the CDR3 DNA reads TGTGCCAGCAGTCAACCCGGGACAGGGATCGACGAGCAGTACTTC.

The sample holds many counts of this clonotype. CDR3 protein: CASSPRGQETQYF. Written as DNA, the CDR3 is TGTGCCAGCAGCCCGCGTGGACAAGAGACCCAGTACTTC. The chain has TRBV7-8 and TRBJ2-5; D not certain. The CDR3 runs 13 residues. In germline, CDR1 is SGHVS, CDR2 FQNEAQ. The V end was cut by 5 bases, the J end by 2 bases, with 9 bases between.

This chain connects TRBV7-9 to TRBJ2-2; TRBD1 or TRBD2 may be the D gene (5 bases each). Trimming removed 8 bases at V and 7 bases at J, with 20 bases between. The CDR3 has 15 amino acids. CDR1 and CDR2 from the germline V gene are SEHNR and FQNEAQ (reference sequence). The CDR3: CASRDLQGVGGELFF. In nucleotides, the CDR3 is TGTGCCAGCCGGGATCTGCAGGGTGTTGGCGGGGAGCTGTTTTTT.

This clonotype showed up many times. The chain links TRBV3-1 to TRBJ2-2; TRBD2 aligns across 8 bases. The CDR3 is made up of 15 amino acids. The germline CDR1 and CDR2 sequences are LGHDT and YNNKEL (reference sequence). V dropped 4 bases and J dropped 4; count of bases not matched to a gene: 5. CDR3 residues: CASSPSAGGTGELFF. In DNA, the CDR3 is TGTGCCAGCAGCCCTTCGGCGGGAGGCACCGGGGAGCTGTTTTTT.

This clonotype was observed a few times. The V call is TRBV24-1, the J call TRBJ2-7, with a possible D match to TRBD2 (7 bases). Germline CDR1 KGHDR, CDR2 SFDVKD. Trimming cost V 2 bases and J 4 bases, with 14 bases left between them. The CDR3 has 15 residues. The CDR3 spells CATSDSAGGPYEQYF. The CDR3 nucleotides read TGTGCCACCAGTGATTCTGCCGGGGGGCCTTACGAGCAGTACTTC.

The chain combines TRBV5-8 with TRBJ2-7; D gene unclear. From germline, CDR1 is SGHTS and CDR2 YDEGEE. The length of the CDR3 is 13 residues. Trimming took off 0 bases at V and 2 bases at J, with 6 bases between the two ends. CDR3: CASSLGHPYEQYF. In DNA form, the CDR3 reads TGTGCCAGCAGCTTGGGACATCCCTACGAGCAGTACTTC.

This clonotype occurred a few times. This chain joins TRBV6-1 and TRBJ1-1; D gene unclear. CDR1 is MNHNS, CDR2 SASEGT, per germline. Trimming took off 4 bases at V and 0 bases at J, with 6 bases between the two ends. This CDR3 has 13 amino acids. CDR3 nucleotides: TGTGCCAGCAGTGTGCTGATGAACACTGAAGCTTTCTTT. Translated: CASSVLMNTEAFF.

The chain employs TRBV6-5 and TRBJ2-1, with D perhaps TRBD2 (5 bases). Per germline, CDR1 MNHEY and CDR2 SVGAGI. The CDR3 is made up of 15 amino acids. Trimming removed 4 bases from V and 5 bases from J, with 15 bases in between. CDR3 amino acids: CASSLRKASHNEQFF. In DNA form, the CDR3 reads TGTGCCAGCAGTTTACGCAAAGCTAGCCACAATGAGCAGTTCTTC.

The chain joins TRBV3-1 to TRBJ2-7; D possibly corresponds to TRBD2 (6 bases). Germline V gene sequence: CDR1 LGHDT, CDR2 YNNKEL (reference sequence). This CDR3 has 12 amino acids. V was clipped by 8 bases and J by 0 bases, with 8 bases between them. This chain's CDR3 is CASGGSSYEQYF. CDR3 DNA: TGTGCCAGCGGGGGGAGCTCCTACGAGCAGTACTTC.